This T cell receptor beta chain was captured by sequencing in a study of T cell repertoires in cytomegalovirus infection. Study summary: Public TCR beta signatures provided an indication of both CMV infection and a matching HLA type. Study results and caveats: Summed frequency of public TCR beta families distinguished CMV carriers with the relevant HLA.

From the reads, TCRdb called clonotypes with MiXCR, one entry per CDR3 protein. The data hold about 340,000 distinct CDR3 sequences, with around 29% observed a single time. The length of the CDR3 is 18 residues. Germline V gene sequence: CDR1 SGHTA, CDR2 FQGTGA. With V trimmed by 2 bases and J by 12 bases, 17 bases remained unmatched. There are a few counts of this clonotype. Its antigen is still unknown. This clonotype was sampled from a human donor in good health (CMV status not recorded). Some clones in this sample may be carry-over from other donors' samples. The rearrangement links TRBV7-3 to TRBJ2-1; 12 bases match TRBD2. The sequenced sample was cultured PBMCs, obtained from culture after CMV antigen stimulation. CDR3 sequence reads: CASSLSSSGRGNEGGQFF. The CDR3 DNA sequence: TGTGCCAGCAGCTTATCGTCTAGCGGGAGGGGTAATGAGGGTGGGCAGTTCTTC.